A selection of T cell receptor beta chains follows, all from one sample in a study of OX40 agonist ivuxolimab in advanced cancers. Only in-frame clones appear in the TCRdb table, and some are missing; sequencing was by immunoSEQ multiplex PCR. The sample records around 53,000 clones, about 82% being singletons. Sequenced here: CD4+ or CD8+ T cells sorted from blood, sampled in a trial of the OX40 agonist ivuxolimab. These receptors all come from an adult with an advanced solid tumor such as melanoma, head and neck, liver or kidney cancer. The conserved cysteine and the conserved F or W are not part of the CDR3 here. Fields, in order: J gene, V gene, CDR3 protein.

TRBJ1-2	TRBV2	ASSGIRTGDYGYT
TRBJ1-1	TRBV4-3	ASSQVGKNTEAF
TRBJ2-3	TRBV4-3	ASSQRLTDTQY
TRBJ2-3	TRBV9	ASSLRTGLADTQY
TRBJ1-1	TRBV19	ASSIPGDHTEAF
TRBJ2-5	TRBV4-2	ASSQEGQREETQY
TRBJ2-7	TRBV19	ASSTPGTVSYEQY
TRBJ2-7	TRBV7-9	ASSLGLAGVPGQY
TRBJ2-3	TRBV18	ASSPHGGTYTDTQY
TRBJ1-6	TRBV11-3	ASSLDSQNSPLH
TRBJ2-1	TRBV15	ATSSDRANGWRSEQF
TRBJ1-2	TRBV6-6	ASSSTLYGYT
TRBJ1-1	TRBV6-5	ASSDTGATEAF
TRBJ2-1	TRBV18	ASSPEAQQF
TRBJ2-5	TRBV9	ASSAADRQETQY
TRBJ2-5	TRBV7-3	ASSSSGPAETQY
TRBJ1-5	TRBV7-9	ASSLLLSSSLQPQH
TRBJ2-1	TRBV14	ASSQGTGGPLVSYNEQF
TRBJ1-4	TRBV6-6	ASSPRTGRTNEKLF
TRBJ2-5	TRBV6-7	RGGQETQY
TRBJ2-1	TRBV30	ALIGRNNEQF
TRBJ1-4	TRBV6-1	ASNGQANEKLF
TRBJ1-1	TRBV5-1	ASSLTGGAGTEAF
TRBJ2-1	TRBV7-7	ASSSGTRNEQF
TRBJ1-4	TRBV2	ASSEAGGTEKLF
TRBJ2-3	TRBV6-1	ASSVGDTQY
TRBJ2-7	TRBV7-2	ASSLTVARGEQY
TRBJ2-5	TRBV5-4	ASSFRNPRQETQY
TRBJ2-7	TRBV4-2	ASSQGYRDLLSSYEQY
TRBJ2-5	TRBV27	AGLAQQETQY
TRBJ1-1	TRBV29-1	SVGQVAGDTEAF
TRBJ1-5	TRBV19	ASSIGRGPNQPQH